This TCR beta chain was identified during a study of blood T cell repertoires in COVID-19. CDR1 and CDR2 from the germline V gene are MGHRA and YSYEKL. The V segment lost 1 base and the J segment 7 bases; nucleotides outside the gene matches: 13. The CDR3 sequence is 16 residues long. Clones were read by immunoSEQ multiplex PCR, and TCRdb kept only the in-frame ones, dropping some. Of approximately 400,000 clones listed, around 87% are singletons. Recruitment covered under 25 US areas and drew participants whose ages spanned roughly 18 to 90 years. This clonotype originated in a man aged 25-45 years who had recovered from COVID-19. The sample was PBMCs or T cells enriched from blood (not recorded which). The rearrangement links TRBV4-1 to TRBJ2-7; 7 nucleotides agree with TRBD1. In DNA form, the CDR3 reads TGCGCCAGCAGCCAAGGACTTGACAGGGTGGGAAGGGAGCAGTACTTC. Translation: CASSQGLDRVGREQYF.